This T cell receptor (beta chain) came from a study of response to subunit inactivated influenza vaccine (dated by TCRdb to between 2017 and 2018). Regarding the research as a whole: To follow how T cells responded to a trivalent subunit inactivated influenza vaccine, the researchers relied on deep quantitative profiling of the T cell receptor repertoire. What the work shows at the level of the full study, not this receptor alone: According to the authors, only a limited number of new T cells may be recruited by each seasonal influenza vaccination.

In the germline V gene (reference sequence), CDR1 corresponds to SEHNR and CDR2 to FQNEAQ. From the cysteine up to the phenylalanine, the CDR3 has a length of 14 residues. The read is trimmed to its CDR3 DNA, 42 bases read in frame from base 1. V and J are truncated by 4 bases and 5 bases respectively, leaving an intervening sequence of 14 bases. This clonotype has just a few counts. Its target antigen remains unknown. Base quality data are lacking; no much larger clone is found one base away. The library was built by means of RT-PCR. This sample was sequenced with an Illumina HiSeq 2500. In TCRdb, the public reads were trimmed at Q25 with fastp and aligned with MiXCR, with productive beta chains retained. Each entry is one CDR3 protein sequence, shown with its most common DNA and genes. Counted in this sample were roughly 570,000 distinct CDR3 sequences; 13% to 15% of them appeared once. In total, the top ten clones hold approximately 12% of the sample.

The V and J segments used are TRBV7-9 and TRBJ1-1; 5 matching bases give a weak D call of TRBD1. Source: PBMCs from blood, taken approximately 13 days after vaccination. The clonotype originates from a man aged 50-59 years who received an inactivated influenza vaccine. Donor details come from another sample of the same person, matched by shared clones. This receptor carries the CDR3 CASSSGGALTEAFF. The DNA reads TGTGCCAGCAGCTCTGGAGGGGCACTGACTGAAGCTTTCTTT.